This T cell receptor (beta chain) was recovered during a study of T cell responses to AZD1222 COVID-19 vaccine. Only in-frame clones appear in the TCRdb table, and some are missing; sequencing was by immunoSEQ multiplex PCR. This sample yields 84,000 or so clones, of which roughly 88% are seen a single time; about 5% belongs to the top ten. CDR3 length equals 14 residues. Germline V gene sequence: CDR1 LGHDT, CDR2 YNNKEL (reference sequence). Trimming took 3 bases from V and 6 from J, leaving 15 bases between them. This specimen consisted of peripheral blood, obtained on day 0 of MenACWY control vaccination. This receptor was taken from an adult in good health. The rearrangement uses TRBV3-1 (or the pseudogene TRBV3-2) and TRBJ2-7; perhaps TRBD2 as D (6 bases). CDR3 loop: CASSQRGYYTEQYF. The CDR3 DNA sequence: TGTGCCAGCAGCCAGCGGGGTTACTACACCGAGCAGTACTTC.